A selection of T cell receptor beta chains follows, all from one sample in a study of cytomegalovirus exposure and HLA in healthy donors. Here immunoSEQ multiplex PCR was the method, and the copy in TCRdb shows in-frame clones only, minus some. The data contain around 170,000 clones, over 70% of them singletons. Sequencing input: PBMCs. Receptors originate from a man aged 50-60 years in good health and CMV-seropositive. The CDR3 runs from the conserved cysteine through the conserved F or W. A D gene is named only where the DNA matches it firmly. Expanded clones get a size class; other rows say once, few or many, or leave the size out.

clone_size	j_call	d_call	v_call	cdr3_aa	cdr3_nt
NA	TRBJ1-6	TRBD1	TRBV5-5	CASSLSPTGGYSPLHF	TGTGCCAGCAGCTTGTCCCCGACAGGGGGCTATTCACCCCTCCACTTT
few	TRBJ2-1	NA	TRBV28	CASSSAGRPYNEQFF	TGTGCCAGCAGCAGCGCGGGGCGGCCCTACAATGAGCAGTTCTTC
NA	TRBJ1-1	NA	TRBV30	CAWILGGLSHTEAFF	TGTGCCTGGATTCTCGGGGGTCTAAGTCACACTGAAGCTTTCTTT
NA	TRBJ1-1	NA	TRBV30	CAWSVAPRNTEAFF	TGTGCCTGGAGTGTGGCCCCCCGCAACACTGAAGCTTTCTTT
NA	TRBJ2-5	NA	TRBV28	CATAKETQYF	TGTGCCACCGCTAAAGAGACCCAGTACTTC
NA	TRBJ2-1	NA	TRBV11-2	CASSHYNEQFF	TGTGCCAGCAGCCACTACAATGAGCAGTTCTTC
NA	TRBJ1-2	NA	TRBV7-6	CASSPGPDLNYGYTF	TGTGCCAGCAGCCCCGGCCCTGACTTGAACTATGGCTACACCTTC
NA	TRBJ2-7	NA	TRBV28	CASSPGGSYEQYF	TGTGCCAGCAGTCCTGGAGGCTCCTACGAGCAGTACTTC
few	TRBJ2-1	TRBD2	TRBV5-1	CASSRPRTSAHNEQFF	TGCGCCAGCAGCCGGCCCCGGACTAGCGCTCACAATGAGCAGTTCTTC
NA	TRBJ2-4	NA	TRBV18	CASSPGSVGIQYF	TGTGCCAGCTCACCGGGTAGCGTGGGCATTCAGTACTTC
NA	TRBJ1-2	TRBD1	TRBV29-1	CSVPSRTGWNYGYTF	TGCAGCGTTCCCTCTAGGACAGGGTGGAACTATGGCTACACCTTC
NA	TRBJ2-5	TRBD2	TRBV7-2	CASSQFPRTSGRAEETQYF	TGTGCCAGCAGCCAGTTCCCGAGGACTAGCGGGAGGGCGGAAGAGACCCAGTACTTC
few	TRBJ1-1	NA	TRBV5-4	CASSFDQGPEAFF	TGTGCCAGCAGTTTTGATCAGGGTCCTGAAGCTTTCTTT
NA	TRBJ1-3	NA	TRBV7-9	CASSLSSSGNTIYF	TGTGCCAGCAGCTTAAGTAGTTCTGGAAACACCATATATTTT
NA	TRBJ1-5	NA	TRBV19	CASSIVFGGFNQPQHF	TGTGCCAGTAGTATAGTTTTCGGGGGATTCAATCAGCCCCAGCATTTT
NA	TRBJ2-3	TRBD2	TRBV6-4	CASSPGGNTDTQYF	TGTGCCAGCAGCCCGGGGGGGAACACAGATACGCAGTATTTT
NA	TRBJ2-1	NA	TRBV7-3	CASSSDLNNEQFF	TGTGCCAGCAGCTCGGACTTGAACAATGAGCAGTTCTTC
NA	TRBJ1-4	TRBD1	TRBV5-1	CASSLQGSVEKLFF	TGCGCCAGCAGTTTACAGGGGAGCGTCGAAAAACTGTTTTTT
NA	TRBJ2-1	TRBD2	TRBV18	CASSPILAGHNEQFF	TGTGCCAGCTCACCAATACTAGCGGGGCACAATGAGCAGTTCTTC
NA	TRBJ2-3	TRBD2	TRBV9	CASSPRGVGDTQYF	TGTGCCAGCAGCCCCCGGGGGGTGGGTGATACGCAGTATTTT
NA	TRBJ1-5	TRBD1	TRBV30	CAWSRDREEPNQPQHF	TGTGCCTGGAGTCGCGACAGGGAGGAGCCCAATCAGCCCCAGCATTTT
few	TRBJ2-3	TRBD2	TRBV19	CASSPLLARFTDTQYF	TGTGCCAGTAGTCCCTTACTAGCGCGATTCACAGATACGCAGTATTTT
NA	TRBJ2-2	NA	TRBV5-1	CASSLRETNTGELFF	TGCGCCAGCAGCTTACGGGAGACGAACACCGGGGAGCTGTTTTTT
NA	TRBJ2-1	NA	TRBV9	CASSVEEATGNEQFF	TGTGCCAGCAGCGTAGAGGAGGCGACGGGCAATGAGCAGTTCTTC
few	TRBJ2-2	NA	TRBV27	CASSPRSGPNTGELFF	TGTGCCAGCAGCCCCAGGTCCGGTCCGAACACCGGGGAGCTGTTTTTT
once	TRBJ2-7	NA	TRBV5-6	CASRERGTYEQYF	TGTGCCAGCAGAGAAAGGGGAACCTACGAGCAGTACTTC
NA	TRBJ1-1	TRBD1	TRBV5-1	CASSSSGTGYTEAFF	TGCGCCAGCAGCTCCTCCGGGACAGGCTACACTGAAGCTTTCTTT
NA	TRBJ1-2	TRBD1	TRBV10-3	CAISGQGNYGYTF	TGTGCCATCAGTGGACAGGGTAACTATGGCTACACCTTC
NA	TRBJ2-7	NA	TRBV5-4	CASNRDKNSYEQYF	TGTGCCAGCAACCGGGACAAGAACTCCTACGAGCAGTACTTC
NA	TRBJ1-5	TRBD1	TRBV5-6	CASSSLGGPGQPQHF	TGTGCCAGCAGCTCCTTAGGGGGCCCGGGTCAGCCCCAGCATTTT
once	TRBJ2-3	NA	TRBV7-3	CASSESSVYSTDTQYF	TGTGCCAGCAGCGAGTCTAGCGTTTATAGCACAGATACGCAGTATTTT
NA	TRBJ1-4	TRBD1	TRBV11-2	CASSLLGGVREKLFF	TGTGCCAGCAGCTTACTAGGGGGCGTAAGGGAAAAACTGTTTTTT
NA	TRBJ2-7	NA	TRBV6-6	CASSSVYEQYF	TGTGCCAGCAGCTCTGTGTACGAGCAGTACTTC
NA	TRBJ2-2	NA	TRBV4-3	CASSHGGTGELFF	TGCGCCAGCAGCCACGGCGGGACCGGGGAGCTGTTTTTT
once	TRBJ2-1	TRBD2	TRBV4-3	CASSQDFSGGNEQFF	TGCGCCAGCAGCCAAGATTTTAGCGGGGGGAATGAGCAGTTCTTC
NA	TRBJ2-1	NA	TRBV9	CASSGGGGGEASEQFF	TGTGCCAGCAGCGGAGGGGGAGGGGGGGAGGCCAGTGAGCAGTTCTTC
NA	TRBJ2-5	NA	TRBV7-8	CASGSRETQYF	TGTGCCAGCGGTTCTAGGGAGACCCAGTACTTC
NA	TRBJ2-7	TRBD1	TRBV7-2	CASSPWDRPSYEQYF	TGTGCCAGCAGCCCCTGGGACAGGCCCTCCTACGAGCAGTACTTC
NA	TRBJ1-4	TRBD1	TRBV5-1	CASSSTGTGLNEKLFF	TGCGCCAGCAGCTCCACCGGGACAGGCCTTAATGAAAAACTGTTTTTT
NA	TRBJ2-3	TRBD2	TRBV4-3	CASSHLAGEDTQYF	TGCGCCAGCAGCCACCTAGCGGGCGAAGATACGCAGTATTTT
NA	TRBJ2-4	NA	TRBV19	CASSIANVGTARRVVAKNIQYF	TGTGCCAGTAGTATAGCGAATGTGGGAACAGCCCGGCGGGTGGTCGCCAAAAACATTCAGTACTTC
NA	TRBJ2-3	NA	TRBV7-2	CASSPTRGAVGTDTQYF	TGTGCCAGCAGCCCTACCCGGGGGGCGGTGGGCACAGATACGCAGTATTTT
NA	TRBJ2-5	NA	TRBV5-1	CASSLAGKETQYF	TGCGCCAGCAGCTTGGCAGGGAAAGAGACCCAGTACTTC
few	TRBJ2-4	NA	TRBV25-1	CASSIAQGDLDIQYF	TGTGCCAGCAGCATAGCACAGGGAGATTTAGACATTCAGTACTTC
few	TRBJ1-2	TRBD1	TRBV30	CAWSQGSYGYTF	TGTGCCTGGTCACAGGGGTCCTATGGCTACACCTTC
NA	TRBJ1-4	TRBD1	TRBV2	CASRDRGTNEKLFF	TGTGCCAGCAGGGACAGGGGTACTAATGAAAAACTGTTTTTT
NA	TRBJ2-5	TRBD2	TRBV6-1	CASSRTSGGETQYF	TGTGCCAGCAGCCGGACTAGCGGGGGAGAGACCCAGTACTTC
NA	TRBJ2-7	NA	TRBV28	CASRSPIEQYF	TGTGCCAGCAGGTCCCCTATTGAGCAGTACTTC
once	TRBJ1-4	NA	TRBV7-9	CASSLMSLEKLFF	TGTGCCAGCAGCTTAATGAGTCTTGAAAAACTGTTTTTT
NA	TRBJ2-1	TRBD1	TRBV9	CASSPGGQSGYNEQFF	TGTGCCAGCAGCCCAGGGGGACAGTCGGGCTACAATGAGCAGTTCTTC
NA	TRBJ2-7	NA	TRBV11-2	CASSKGQLETYEQYF	TGTGCCAGCAGCAAAGGACAGCTGGAGACCTACGAGCAGTACTTC
NA	TRBJ1-4	NA	TRBV9	CASSAGYGGEKLFF	TGTGCCAGCAGCGCCGGATACGGGGGAGAAAAACTGTTTTTT
NA	TRBJ2-5	NA	TRBV2	CASNRHLQETQYF	TGTGCCAGCAACAGACACCTACAAGAGACCCAGTACTTC
once	TRBJ2-3	TRBD1	TRBV7-9	CASSLGQGPDTQYF	TGTGCCAGCAGCCTTGGACAGGGCCCAGATACGCAGTATTTT
NA	TRBJ2-5	TRBD2	TRBV7-2	CASTPWGTSGQETQYF	TGTGCCAGCACCCCGTGGGGGACTAGCGGCCAAGAGACCCAGTACTTC
NA	TRBJ2-3	TRBD1	TRBV10-3	CAISERQGGTDTQYF	TGTGCCATCAGTGAAAGACAGGGAGGCACAGATACGCAGTATTTT
NA	TRBJ2-6	NA	TRBV5-8	CGGDRYPGANVLTF	TGTGGGGGGGACAGATACCCTGGGGCCAACGTCCTGACTTTC
NA	TRBJ1-1	NA	TRBV29-1	CSVYPGHPNTEAFF	TGCAGCGTTTATCCCGGACACCCGAACACTGAAGCTTTCTTT
once	TRBJ1-1	TRBD1	TRBV4-1	CASSQDPGTGWTEAFF	TGCGCCAGCAGCCAAGATCCGGGGACAGGGTGGACTGAAGCTTTCTTT
NA	TRBJ1-4	NA	TRBV18	CASSPERELPNRELFF	TGTGCCAGCTCACCAGAGCGGGAGCTACCAAACCGGGAACTGTTTTTT